The entry below gives a single T cell receptor beta chain sequence along with its context. Its antigen is as yet unknown. This sample is drawn from a study of T cells in localized non-small cell lung cancer. The study's findings and limits: Multi-region tumor sequencing was not done, so intratumor heterogeneity could not be excluded. Overall survival was longer when the density of T cells in the blood was higher. Uninvolved adjacent lung showed peak T cell clonality, exceeding tumor.

Germline CDR1 and CDR2: MNHNS and SASEGT. The CDR3 is 13 amino acids. Trimming left V 6 bases short and J 4 bases short, with 7 bases between. Sequenced by immunoSEQ multiplex PCR; TCRdb stores in-frame clones only, minus some. The data contain roughly 10,000 clones, just over 90% of them singletons. This chain links TRBV6-1 with TRBJ2-6; D gene ambiguous. The input for sequencing was peripheral blood, taken before any cancer treatment. The TCR was taken from a woman aged 35 to 70 with stage I squamous cell lung carcinoma. As DNA, the CDR3 is TGTGCCAGCAGCTTGGGGGGGGCCAACGTCCTGACTTTC. This sequence encodes CASSLGGANVLTF.